These 29 T cell receptor beta chains share one sample of origin, sequenced in a study of T cell responses to AZD1222 COVID-19 vaccine. The protocol was immunoSEQ multiplex PCR, while the TCRdb copy is restricted to in-frame clones and leaves out a portion. Here the sample spans more than 95,000 clones, about 90% being singletons. The sequences come from peripheral blood, collected on day 0 of AZD1222 vaccination. The source is an adult in good health.

The genes are TRBV5-1 and TRBJ1-1; D call uncertain. The germline CDR1 and CDR2 sequences are SGHRS and YFSETQ. V was trimmed by 1 base and J by 5 bases, leaving 12 bases between them. This CDR3 comprises 14 residues. The CDR3 loop is CASSLLPGETEAFF. The CDR3 region has the DNA TGCGCCAGCAGCTTGCTGCCAGGAGAGACTGAAGCTTTCTTT.

V gene TRBV5-1 combines with J gene TRBJ1-4, with 9 bases fitting TRBD1. Germline-derived CDR1 and CDR2 are SGHRS and YFSETQ. The CDR3 runs 14 residues. V was pared by 4 bases and J by 8 bases, with 6 bases of the junction left unmatched. CDR3 bases: TGCGCCAGCAGCGGGGGACAGGGTTGGGAAAAACTGTTTTTT. This translates into CASSGGQGWEKLFF.

This clone was found once. J is TRBJ1-1 and V is TRBV6-5; D ambiguous. This CDR3 spans 15 amino acids. V dropped 0 bases and J dropped 0 bases, with 8 bases sitting between them. Germline V gene sequence: CDR1 MNHEY, CDR2 SVGAGI. The CDR3 DNA follows: TGTGCCAGCAGTTACTCTGGAGTCATGAACACTGAAGCTTTCTTT. Its protein product is CASSYSGVMNTEAFF.

The rearrangement uses TRBV9 and TRBJ1-2; possibly TRBD1 for D (5 bases). Trimming removed 4 bases from V and 1 base from J, with 17 bases in between. Germline CDR1 reads SGDLS; CDR2 reads YYNGEE. This CDR3 contains 16 residues. The DNA of the CDR3 is TGTGCCAGCAGCTCAGAAGTGGGGCCGGATAACTATGGCTACACCTTC. Protein: CASSSEVGPDNYGYTF.

The J gene is TRBJ1-2, the V gene TRBV7-2; D remains ambiguous. Trimming left V 3 bases short and J 7 bases short, with 12 bases between. The CDR3 loop spans 13 amino acids. Germline CDR1 SGHTA, CDR2 FQGNSA. Written as DNA, the CDR3 is TGTGCCAGCAGCTTGGCGGTTGGTGGTGGCTACACCTTC. Translating it yields CASSLAVGGGYTF.

The genes are TRBV7-3 and TRBJ1-2, with D maybe TRBD1 (6 bases). This CDR3 contains 13 residues. The V end was cut by 3 bases, the J end by 1 base, with 6 bases between. Germline CDR1 is SGHTA and CDR2 is FQGTGA. CDR3 coding DNA: TGTGCCAGCAGCTTGGACAGTAACTATGGCTACACCTTC. Its protein is CASSLDSNYGYTF.

The chain carries TRBV12-1 and TRBJ2-6; the table calls TRBD1, which could not be checked here. TRBV12-1 is marked as a pseudogene. The CDR3 runs to 16 residues. The CDR3, as DNA: TGTGCCAGCAGCTTTGAGACACACTCTGGGGCCAACGTCCTGACTTTC. Its translation is CASSFETHSGANVLTF.

This chain joins TRBV27 and TRBJ1-2; D call uncertain. The CDR3 is 14 amino acids. Germline V gene sequence: CDR1 MNHEY, CDR2 SMNVEV (reference sequence). V lost 6 bases to trimming and J lost 1 base, with 12 bases between them. CDR3 nucleotide sequence: TGTGCCAGCAGAGATAGACGGATTAACTATGGCTACACCTTC. It codes for CASRDRRINYGYTF.

This chain links TRBV7-2 with TRBJ1-2, with a possible D match to TRBD1 (6 bases). CDR1 is SGHTA, CDR2 FQGNSA, per germline. Deletions cut 3 bases from V and 3 bases from J, with 8 bases between. The CDR3 has 13 residues. In DNA form, the CDR3 reads TGTGCCAGCAGCTTGGGGGCCGACTATGGCTACACCTTC. Its protein product is CASSLGADYGYTF.

The chain carries TRBV6-5 and TRBJ1-6; no clear D gene. There are 14 residues in the CDR3. V was clipped by 6 bases and J by 5 bases, with 11 bases between them. Germline loops: CDR1 MNHEY, CDR2 SVGAGI. CDR3 loop: CASRGPRNNSPLHF. CDR3 bases: TGTGCCAGCAGGGGCCCACGGAATAATTCACCCCTCCACTTT.

The gene calls are TRBV12-3 or TRBV12-4 and TRBJ2-5, with TRBD2 matching 7 bases. This CDR3 comprises 13 residues. V shed 6 bases and J 0 bases; nucleotides not matched to a gene: 1. In nucleotides, the CDR3 is TGTGCCAGCAGCCGGGGGGACCAAGAGACCCAGTACTTC. It codes for CASSRGDQETQYF.

The chain has TRBV29-1 and TRBJ2-7; D is unresolved. The CDR3 has 14 amino acids. The germline CDR1 and CDR2 sequences are SQVTM and ANQGSEA. Trimming shortened V by 4 bases and J by 1 base, and 14 bases separated the two germline ends. The chain's CDR3 is CSVAGLLKSYEQYF. The CDR3 DNA is TGCAGCGTTGCGGGCCTACTGAAATCCTACGAGCAGTACTTC.

The chain combines TRBV2 with TRBJ2-7; D remains unclear. The CDR3 covers 14 residues. Trimming took off 8 bases at V and 4 bases at J, with 18 bases between the two ends. Germline CDR1 and CDR2: SNHLY and FYNNEI. Here the CDR3 reads CASSPSPRQYEQYF. CDR3 nucleotides: TGTGCCAGCTCCCCCTCCCCGCGCCAGTACGAGCAGTACTTC.

V usage is TRBV30 and J usage is TRBJ1-2, with D unresolved. V was shortened by 5 bases and J by 4 bases, with 11 bases between the two germline ends. The CDR3 covers 12 residues. Per the germline V gene, CDR1 is GTSNPN and CDR2 is SVGIG (reference sequence). This CDR3 is CAWGGEGYGYTF. In DNA, the CDR3 is TGTGCCTGGGGCGGGGAGGGCTATGGCTACACCTTC. Supplemented by reference TRBV30 and TRBJ1-2, the full variable domain reads SQTIHQWPATLVQPVGSPLSLECTVEGTSNPNLYWYRQAAGRGLQLLFYSVGIGQISSEVPQNLSASRPQDRQFILSSKKLLLSDSGFYLCAWGGEGYGYTFGSGTRLTVV.

The chain is built from TRBV28 and TRBJ2-4; possibly TRBD1 for D (6 bases). The ends were cut back, 6 bases at V and 7 bases at J, with 13 bases in the middle. Germline values: CDR1 MDHEN, CDR2 SYDVKM. The CDR3 runs 13 residues. The chain's CDR3 is CASSRGSPNIQYF. The CDR3 coding sequence is TGTGCCAGCAGCAGGGGCTCTCCCAACATTCAGTACTTC. Supplemented by reference TRBV28 and TRBJ2-4, the full variable domain reads DVKVTQSSRYLVKRTGEKVFLECVQDMDHENMFWYRQDPGLGLRLIYFSYDVKMKEKGDIPEGYSVSREKKERFSLILESASTNQTSMYLCASSRGSPNIQYFGAGTRLSVL.

This clone turned up a few times. The V and J genes are TRBV5-4 and TRBJ1-2, with D possibly being TRBD1 (6 bases). Trimming pared 4 bases from V and 7 bases from J, leaving 17 bases between. This CDR3 is built from 14 residues. Per germline, CDR1 SGHNT and CDR2 YYREEE (reference sequence). CDR3 amino acids: CASSTDPGAGGYTF. In DNA form, the CDR3 reads TGTGCCAGCAGCACCGACCCAGGGGCTGGTGGCTACACCTTC. The full variable domain, with the rest looked up from reference TRBV5-4 and TRBJ1-2, is ETGVTQSPTHLIKTRGQQVTLRCSSQSGHNTVSWYQQALGQGPQFIFQYYREEENGRGNFPPRFSGLQFPNYSSELNVNALELDDSALYLCASSTDPGAGGYTFGSGTRLTVV.

This clone was observed a few times. The chain joins TRBV29-1 to TRBJ1-1, with TRBD1 matching 7 bases. The CDR3 is 12 amino acids. The ends lost 6 bases at V and 8 bases at J; junction bases unmatched: 9. The V gene's germline CDR1 is SQVTM and CDR2 ANQGSEA. In DNA, the CDR3 is TGCAGCGTCGCGGGACAGTACATCGAAGCTTTCTTT. Protein: CSVAGQYIEAFF.

The chain has TRBV5-1 and TRBJ1-1; possible D gene TRBD1, 6 bases. CDR1 is SGHRS, CDR2 YFSETQ, per germline. Trimming stripped 4 bases from V and 1 base from J, with 14 bases between. This CDR3 has 15 residues. The CDR3 region is CASSPRWGANTEAFF. The CDR3 nucleotides are TGCGCCAGCAGCCCACGCTGGGGGGCGAACACTGAAGCTTTCTTT.

This clone was found a few times. The rearrangement uses TRBV5-1 and TRBJ1-3; D ambiguous. CDR3 length: 13 amino acids. Trimming cost V 4 bases and J 0 bases, with 5 bases left between them. CDR1 and CDR2 from the germline V gene are SGHRS and YFSETQ. The DNA of the CDR3 is TGCGCCAGCAGCATAGTCTCTGGAAACACCATATATTTT. The encoded protein is CASSIVSGNTIYF. Supplemented by reference TRBV5-1 and TRBJ1-3, the full variable domain reads KAGVTQTPRYLIKTRGQQVTLSCSPISGHRSVSWYQQTPGQGLQFLFEYFSETQRNKGNFPGRFSGRQFSNSRSEMNVSTLELGDSALYLCASSIVSGNTIYFGEGSWLTVV.

The chain employs TRBV5-6 and TRBJ1-2; 9 nucleotides line up with TRBD1. This CDR3 region has 17 residues. From germline, CDR1 is SGHDT and CDR2 YYEEEE. The V segment lost 0 bases and the J segment 3 bases; nucleotides outside the gene matches: 9. In DNA form, the CDR3 reads TGTGCCAGCAGCTTGGGAGTGACAGGGGGACACCACTATGGCTACACCTTC. The encoded protein is CASSLGVTGGHHYGYTF.

This chain links TRBV3-1 (or the pseudogene TRBV3-2) with TRBJ1-5; TRBD1 might be the D (5 bases). This CDR3 contains 16 residues. CDR1 and CDR2 from the germline V gene are LGHDT and YNNKEL (reference sequence). V was shortened by 3 bases and J by 2 bases, with 14 bases between the two germline ends. The CDR3 sequence is CASSQQGAGGNQPQHF. CDR3 DNA sequence: TGTGCCAGCAGCCAGCAAGGGGCGGGGGGCAATCAGCCCCAGCATTTT.

The V and J genes are TRBV28 and TRBJ1-6, with D maybe TRBD1 (5 bases). Germline CDR1 is MDHEN and CDR2 is SYDVKM. This CDR3 region has 14 residues. Trimming left V 5 bases short and J 9 bases short, with 14 bases between. The CDR3 sequence is CASSLEQVFSPLHF. In DNA, the CDR3 is TGTGCCAGCAGTCTTGAACAGGTGTTTTCACCCCTCCACTTT.

The chain has TRBV19 and TRBJ2-1; 8 bases are shared with TRBD2. The CDR3 has 13 residues. After removal of 7 bases from V and 6 bases from J, the junction contained 5 bases not matched to a gene. The V gene's germline CDR1 is LNHDA and CDR2 SQIVND (reference sequence). The CDR3 region has the DNA TGTGCCAGTATCGGGACTAGATTCAATGAGCAGTTCTTC. Residues: CASIGTRFNEQFF. The full variable domain, in which reference TRBV19 and TRBJ2-1 provide the parts outside the CDR3, is DGGITQSPKYLFRKEGQNVTLSCEQNLNHDAMYWYRQDPGQGLRLIYYSQIVNDFQKGDIAEGYSVSREKKESFPLTVTSAQKNPTAFYLCASIGTRFNEQFFGPGTRLTVL.

The V call is TRBV28, the J call TRBJ1-6, with a tentative D call TRBD1 (5 bases). This CDR3 is 16 amino acids long. The germline CDR1 and CDR2 sequences are MDHEN and SYDVKM. V lost 3 bases and J 10 bases, leaving 19 bases between the germline ends. The CDR3 DNA is TGTGCCAGCAGTTTTATGACTTCAGGGTGGCGGTCACCCCTCCACTTT. It yields the protein CASSFMTSGWRSPLHF.

The chain joins TRBV28 to TRBJ1-3, with D unclear. Trimming left V 3 bases short and J 5 bases short, with 5 bases between. The CDR3 totals 12 residues. Germline V gene lookup returns CDR1 MDHEN and CDR2 SYDVKM. CDR3 loop: CASSFQRNTIYF. The CDR3 DNA follows: TGTGCCAGCAGTTTTCAGAGAAACACCATATATTTT. Filled out from reference TRBV28 and TRBJ1-3, the complete variable domain reads DVKVTQSSRYLVKRTGEKVFLECVQDMDHENMFWYRQDPGLGLRLIYFSYDVKMKEKGDIPEGYSVSREKKERFSLILESASTNQTSMYLCASSFQRNTIYFGEGSWLTVV.

The J gene is TRBJ2-7, the V gene TRBV15; 9 bases line up with TRBD2. CDR1 is LNHNV and CDR2 is YYDKDF in the germline V gene (reference sequence). Germline trimming cut 5 bases from V and 6 bases from J; bases unmatched to any gene: 11. The length of the CDR3 is 15 residues. DNA for the CDR3: TGTGCCACCAGCGACCCAGGGACTAGCTCCATCGAGCAGTACTTC. Its translation: CATSDPGTSSIEQYF.

For the CDR3, the DNA is TGTGCCAGCAGCCAAGGGGCTAGCGGGGGGGCCTACCCCTACGAGCAGTACTTC. This encodes CASSQGASGGAYPYEQYF. This chain links TRBV3-1 (or the pseudogene TRBV3-2) with TRBJ2-7, with TRBD2 matching over 12 bases. The CDR3 consists of 18 residues. V lost 1 base, J lost 2 bases, and 9 bases stayed unmatched. In germline, CDR1 is LGHDT, CDR2 YNNKEL (reference sequence).

The chain recombines TRBV7-2 with TRBJ1-1, with a possible D match to TRBD1 (5 bases). V dropped 5 bases and J dropped 8 bases, with 12 bases sitting between them. The CDR3 has 12 residues. The germline CDR1 and CDR2 sequences are SGHTA and FQGNSA. The DNA of the CDR3 is TGTGCCAGCAGCCCGCCGGGACTAGAAGCTTTCTTT. It specifies CASSPPGLEAFF.

The chain employs TRBV6-5 and TRBJ2-5; D is unclear. V shed 0 bases and J shed 5 bases, with 16 bases lying between them. CDR3 length: 16 amino acids. Germline V gives CDR1 MNHEY, CDR2 SVGAGI. CDR3 residues: CASSYSVVGEVETQYF. The CDR3 DNA follows: TGTGCCAGCAGTTACTCGGTTGTTGGGGAAGTGGAGACCCAGTACTTC.